Given below is one T cell receptor beta chain in context. This entry is derived from a study of blood T cell repertoires in COVID-19. Libraries were prepared by immunoSEQ multiplex PCR; TCRdb keeps only in-frame clonotypes and omits some of them. Seen here are some 45,000 clones, 70% to 90% observed once, and the top ten hold around 31%. V lost 2 bases and J 3 bases, leaving 10 bases between the germline ends. The germline CDR1 and CDR2 sequences are MNHEY and SMNVEV (reference sequence). This CDR3 is built from 14 residues. The V and J genes are TRBV27 and TRBJ1-1; D call uncertain. The sequence derives from a woman older than 75 with acute or convalescent COVID-19. The sequenced sample consisted of peripheral blood. The CDR3 DNA reads as TGTGCCAGCAGTTTAGGTCAGGTCCACACTGAAGCTTTCTTT. Its translation is CASSLGQVHTEAFF.